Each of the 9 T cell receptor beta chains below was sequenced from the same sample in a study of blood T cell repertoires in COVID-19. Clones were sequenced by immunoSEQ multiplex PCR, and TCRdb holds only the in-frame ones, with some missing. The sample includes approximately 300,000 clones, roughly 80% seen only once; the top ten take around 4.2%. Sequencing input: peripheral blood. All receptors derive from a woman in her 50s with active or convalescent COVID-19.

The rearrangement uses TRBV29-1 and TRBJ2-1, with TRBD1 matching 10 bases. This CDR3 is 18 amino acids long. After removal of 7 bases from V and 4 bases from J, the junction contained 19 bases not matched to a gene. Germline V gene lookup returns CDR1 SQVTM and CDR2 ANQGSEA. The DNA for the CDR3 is TGCAGCGCCCGATCCGGGACAGGGGTGCCTAGCGGTTACAATGAGCAGTTCTTC. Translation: CSARSGTGVPSGYNEQFF.

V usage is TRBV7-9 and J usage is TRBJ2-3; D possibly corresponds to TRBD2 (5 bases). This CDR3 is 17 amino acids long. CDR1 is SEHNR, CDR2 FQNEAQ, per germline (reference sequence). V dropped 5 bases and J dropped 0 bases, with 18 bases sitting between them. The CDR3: CASSPGSNTGSTDTQYF. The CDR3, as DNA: TGTGCCAGCAGCCCTGGGTCCAACACGGGGAGCACAGATACGCAGTATTTT.

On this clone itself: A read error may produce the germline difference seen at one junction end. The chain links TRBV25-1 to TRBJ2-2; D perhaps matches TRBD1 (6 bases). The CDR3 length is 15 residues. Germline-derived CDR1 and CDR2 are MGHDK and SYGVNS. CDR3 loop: CACSERLGAGGELFF. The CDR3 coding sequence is TGTGCCTGCAGTGAGAGACTGGGGGCGGGCGGGGAGCTGTTTTTT.

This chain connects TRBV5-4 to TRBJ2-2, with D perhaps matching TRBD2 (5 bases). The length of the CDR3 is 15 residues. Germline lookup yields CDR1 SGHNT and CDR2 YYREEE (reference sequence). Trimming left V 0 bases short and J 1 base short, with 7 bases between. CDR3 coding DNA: TGTGCCAGCAGCTTGGAGAGGGTGAACACCGGGGAGCTGTTTTTT. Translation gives CASSLERVNTGELFF.

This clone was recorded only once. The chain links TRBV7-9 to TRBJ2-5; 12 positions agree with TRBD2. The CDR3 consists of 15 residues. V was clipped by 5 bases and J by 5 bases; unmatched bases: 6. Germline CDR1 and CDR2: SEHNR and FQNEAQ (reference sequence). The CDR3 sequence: CASSRLAGGRETQYF. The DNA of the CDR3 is TGTGCCAGCAGCCGCCTAGCGGGAGGGAGGGAGACCCAGTACTTC. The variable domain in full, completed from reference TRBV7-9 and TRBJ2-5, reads DTGVSQNPRHKITKRGQNVTFRCDPISEHNRLYWYRQTLGQGPEFLTYFQNEAQLEKSRLLSDRFSAERPKGSFSTLEIQRTEQGDSAMYLCASSRLAGGRETQYFGPGTRLLVL.

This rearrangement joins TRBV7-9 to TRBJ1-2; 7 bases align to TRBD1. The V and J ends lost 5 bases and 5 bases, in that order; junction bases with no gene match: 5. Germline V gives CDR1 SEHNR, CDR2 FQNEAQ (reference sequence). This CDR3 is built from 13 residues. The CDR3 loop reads CASSIGTEYGYTF. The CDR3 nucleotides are TGTGCCAGCAGCATCGGGACAGAGTATGGCTACACCTTC.

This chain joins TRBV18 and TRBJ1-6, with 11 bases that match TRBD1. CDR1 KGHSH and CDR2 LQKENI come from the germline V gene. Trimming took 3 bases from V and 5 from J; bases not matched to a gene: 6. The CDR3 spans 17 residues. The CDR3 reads CASSPLGTGGDNSPLHF. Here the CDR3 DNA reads TGTGCCAGCTCACCCCTCGGGACAGGGGGAGATAATTCACCCCTCCACTTT.

CDR3 in DNA: TGTGCCAGCAGCCCTGTCCCGGGACAGGCAACCCAAGACGAGCAGTACTTC. This translates into CASSPVPGQATQDEQYF. The chain carries TRBV11-3 and TRBJ2-7, with 8 bases lining up with TRBD1. The germline V gene has CDR1 SGHNT and CDR2 YENEEA. This CDR3 is 17 amino acids long. Unmatched junction bases numbered 17, after V lost 5 bases and J lost 5 bases.

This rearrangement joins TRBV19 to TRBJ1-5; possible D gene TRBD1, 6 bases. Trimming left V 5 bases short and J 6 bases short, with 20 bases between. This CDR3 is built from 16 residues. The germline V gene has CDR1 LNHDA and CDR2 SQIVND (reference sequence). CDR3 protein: CASSYHSGVRAQPQHF. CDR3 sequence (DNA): TGTGCCAGTAGTTACCACTCAGGGGTCAGGGCTCAGCCCCAGCATTTT.